This T cell receptor beta chain emerged from a study of T cells in localized non-small cell lung cancer. Regarding the study as a whole: Turning up in adjacent lung were a median around 50 of the top 100 tumor clones. Sequencing, confined to only one tumor region, leaves heterogeneity possible.

This clone was detected only once. The antigen remains unidentified. Only in-frame clones appear in the TCRdb table, and some are missing; sequencing was by immunoSEQ multiplex PCR. The sample comprises 45,000 or so clones, 90% to 95% of which are singletons, and about 10% rests with the top ten. The junction had 6 bases not matched to a gene; V was cut back by 3 bases and J by 7 bases. Germline-derived CDR1 and CDR2 are SGHTA and FQGNSA. This CDR3 contains 15 residues. The specimen comprised PBMCs, sampled before any cancer treatment. This chain joins TRBV7-2 and TRBJ2-4; TRBD1 matches at 10 bases. The receptor's source is a woman aged 40 to 75 with stage II lung adenocarcinoma. The chain's CDR3 is CASSFRDRGLNIQYF. CDR3 bases: TGTGCCAGCAGCTTCCGGGACAGGGGTCTGAACATTCAGTACTTC.